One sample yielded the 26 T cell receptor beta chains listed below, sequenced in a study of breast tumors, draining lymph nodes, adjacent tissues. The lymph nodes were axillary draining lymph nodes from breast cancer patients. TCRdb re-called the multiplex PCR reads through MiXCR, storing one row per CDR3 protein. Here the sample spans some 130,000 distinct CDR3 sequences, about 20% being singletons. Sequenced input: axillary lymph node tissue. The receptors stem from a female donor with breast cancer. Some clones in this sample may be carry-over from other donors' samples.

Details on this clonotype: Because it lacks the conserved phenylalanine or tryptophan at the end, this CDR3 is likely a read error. The CDR3 region is CSASPFRGDNEQYL. Written as DNA, the CDR3 is TGCAGTGCCTCCCCCTTTAGGGGGGACAACGAGCAGTACCTC. The chain has TRBV20-1 and TRBJ2-7; either TRBD1 or TRBD2 may supply D (6 bases each). The CDR3 loop spans 14 amino acids. The germline V and J ends were trimmed by 6 bases and 5 bases, with 20 bases remaining between them. Germline lookup yields CDR1 DFQATT and CDR2 SNEGSKA (reference sequence).

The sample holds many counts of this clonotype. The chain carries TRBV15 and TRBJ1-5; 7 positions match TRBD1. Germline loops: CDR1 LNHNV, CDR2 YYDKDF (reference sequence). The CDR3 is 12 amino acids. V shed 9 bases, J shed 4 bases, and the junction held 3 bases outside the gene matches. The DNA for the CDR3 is TGTGCCACTCAGGGGGGTAATCAGCCCCAGCATTTT. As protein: CATQGGNQPQHF.

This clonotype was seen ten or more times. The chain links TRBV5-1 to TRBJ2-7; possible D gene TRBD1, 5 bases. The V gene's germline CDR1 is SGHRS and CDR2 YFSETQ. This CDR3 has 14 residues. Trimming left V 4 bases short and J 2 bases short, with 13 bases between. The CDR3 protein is CASSQDTAPYEQYF. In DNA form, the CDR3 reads TGCGCCAGCAGCCAGGACACGGCTCCCTACGAGCAGTACTTC.

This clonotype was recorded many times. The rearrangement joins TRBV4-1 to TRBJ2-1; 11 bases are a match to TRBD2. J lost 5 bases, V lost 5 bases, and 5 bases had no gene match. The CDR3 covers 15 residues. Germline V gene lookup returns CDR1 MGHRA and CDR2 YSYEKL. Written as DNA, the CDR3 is TGCGCCAGCAGCTACACTAGCGGGAGTGACAATGAGCAGTTCTTC. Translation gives CASSYTSGSDNEQFF.

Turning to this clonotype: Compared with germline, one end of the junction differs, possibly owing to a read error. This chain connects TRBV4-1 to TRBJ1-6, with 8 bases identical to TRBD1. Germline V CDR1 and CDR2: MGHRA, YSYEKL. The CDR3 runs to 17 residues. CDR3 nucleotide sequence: TGCGACAGCAGCCCCCAACAGGGGGGGCAGCCGTATTTACCCCTCCACTTT. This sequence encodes CDSSPQQGGQPYLPLHF.

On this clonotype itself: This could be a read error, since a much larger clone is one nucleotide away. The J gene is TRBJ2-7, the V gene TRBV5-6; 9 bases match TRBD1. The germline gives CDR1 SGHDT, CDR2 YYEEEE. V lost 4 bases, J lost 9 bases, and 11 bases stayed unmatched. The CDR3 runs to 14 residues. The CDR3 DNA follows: TGTGCCAGCAGCCCTATTATACAGGGGGCTGGGCAGTACTTC. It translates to CASSPIIQGAGQYF.

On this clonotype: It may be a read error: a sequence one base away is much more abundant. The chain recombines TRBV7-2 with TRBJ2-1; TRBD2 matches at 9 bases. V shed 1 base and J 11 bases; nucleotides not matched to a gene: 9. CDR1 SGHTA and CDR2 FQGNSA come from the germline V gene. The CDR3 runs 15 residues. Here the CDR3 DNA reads TGTGCCAGCAGCTTAGAAGCGGGTAGCGGGAGACAGCAGTTCTTC. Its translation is CASSLEAGSGRQQFF.

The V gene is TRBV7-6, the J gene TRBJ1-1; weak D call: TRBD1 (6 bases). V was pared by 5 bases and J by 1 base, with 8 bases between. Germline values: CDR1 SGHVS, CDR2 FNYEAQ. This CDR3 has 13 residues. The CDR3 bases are TGTGCCAGCAGCAAGACAGGGAACACTGAAGCTTTCTTT. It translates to CASSKTGNTEAFF.

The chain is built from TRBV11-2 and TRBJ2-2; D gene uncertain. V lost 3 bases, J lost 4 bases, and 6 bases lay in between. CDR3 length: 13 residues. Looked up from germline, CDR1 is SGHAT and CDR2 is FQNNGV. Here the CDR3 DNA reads TGTGCCAGCAGCTTGGGGTGCACCGGGGAGCTGTTTTTT. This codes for CASSLGCTGELFF.

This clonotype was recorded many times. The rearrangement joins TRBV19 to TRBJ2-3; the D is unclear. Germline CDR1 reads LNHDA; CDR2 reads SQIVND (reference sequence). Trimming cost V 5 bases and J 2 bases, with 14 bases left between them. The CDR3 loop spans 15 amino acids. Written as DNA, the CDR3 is TGTGCCAGTAGTGCTCCTGGACGTCCCACAGATACGCAGTATTTT. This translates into CASSAPGRPTDTQYF. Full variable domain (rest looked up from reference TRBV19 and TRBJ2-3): DGGITQSPKYLFRKEGQNVTLSCEQNLNHDAMYWYRQDPGQGLRLIYYSQIVNDFQKGDIAEGYSVSREKKESFPLTVTSAQKNPTAFYLCASSAPGRPTDTQYFGPGTRLTVL.

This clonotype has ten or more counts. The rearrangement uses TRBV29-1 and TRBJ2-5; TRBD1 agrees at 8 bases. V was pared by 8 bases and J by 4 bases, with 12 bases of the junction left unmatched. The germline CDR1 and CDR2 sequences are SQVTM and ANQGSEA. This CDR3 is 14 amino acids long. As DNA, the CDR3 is TGCAGCTTCCTAGCAGGGGGCGTTGCAGAGACCCAGTACTTC. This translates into CSFLAGGVAETQYF.

The CDR3 reads CASSLRANGSSYEQYF. The CDR3 coding sequence is TGTGCCAGCAGTTTAAGAGCTAACGGAAGCAGCTACGAGCAGTACTTC. The rearrangement links TRBV28 to TRBJ2-7; D remains unclear. Germline CDR1 MDHEN, CDR2 SYDVKM. CDR3 length equals 16 residues. Trimming stripped 2 bases from V and 3 bases from J, with 17 bases between.

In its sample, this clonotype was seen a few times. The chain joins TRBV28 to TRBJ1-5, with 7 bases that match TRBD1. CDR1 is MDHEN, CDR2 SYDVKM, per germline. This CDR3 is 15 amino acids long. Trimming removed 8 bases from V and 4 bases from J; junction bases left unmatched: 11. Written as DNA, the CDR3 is TGTGCCAGCCGCCTCACCGGGACAGCAAATCAGCCCCAGCATTTT. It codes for CASRLTGTANQPQHF.

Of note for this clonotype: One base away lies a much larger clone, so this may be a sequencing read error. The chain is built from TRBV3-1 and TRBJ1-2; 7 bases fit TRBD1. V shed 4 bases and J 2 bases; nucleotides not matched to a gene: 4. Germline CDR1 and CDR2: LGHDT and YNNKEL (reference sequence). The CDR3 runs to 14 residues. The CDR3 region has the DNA TGTGCCAGCAGCCTCAGGGGGGACAACTATGGCTACACCTTC. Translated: CASSLRGDNYGYTF. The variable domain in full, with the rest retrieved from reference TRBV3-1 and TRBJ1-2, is DTAVSQTPKYLVTQMGNDKSIKCEQNLGHDTMYWYKQDSKKFLKIMFSYNNKELIINETVPNRFSPKSPDKAHLNLHINSLELGDSAVYFCASSLRGDNYGYTFGSGTRLTVV.

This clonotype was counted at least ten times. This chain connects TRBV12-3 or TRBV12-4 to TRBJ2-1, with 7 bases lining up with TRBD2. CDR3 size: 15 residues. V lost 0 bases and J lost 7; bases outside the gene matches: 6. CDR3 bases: TGTGCCAGCAGTTTAGCGTACACTAGCGTTAATGAGCAGTTCTTC. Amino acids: CASSLAYTSVNEQFF.

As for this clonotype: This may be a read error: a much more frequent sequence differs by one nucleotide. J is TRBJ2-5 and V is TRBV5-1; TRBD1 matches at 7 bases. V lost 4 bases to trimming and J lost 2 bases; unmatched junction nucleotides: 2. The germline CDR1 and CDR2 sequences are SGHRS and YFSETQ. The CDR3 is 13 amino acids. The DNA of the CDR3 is TGCGCCAGCAGCATGGGACAGCAAGAGACCCAGTACTTC. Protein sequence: CASSMGQQETQYF.

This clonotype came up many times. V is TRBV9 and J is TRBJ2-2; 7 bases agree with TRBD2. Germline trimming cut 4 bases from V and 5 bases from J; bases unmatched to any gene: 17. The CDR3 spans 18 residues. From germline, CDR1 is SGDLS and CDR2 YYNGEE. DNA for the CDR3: TGTGCCAGCAGCCCCCATCAGAGCGGGATCTCCCGAACCGGGGAGCTGTTTTTT. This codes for CASSPHQSGISRTGELFF.

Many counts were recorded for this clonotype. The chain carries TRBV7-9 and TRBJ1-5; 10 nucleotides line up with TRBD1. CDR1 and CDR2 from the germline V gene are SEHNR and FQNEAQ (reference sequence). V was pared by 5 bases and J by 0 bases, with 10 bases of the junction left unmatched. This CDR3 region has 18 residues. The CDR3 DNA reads TGTGCCAGCAGCCGGGGGACAGGGGCCCCGAATAGCAATCAGCCCCAGCATTTT. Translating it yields CASSRGTGAPNSNQPQHF.

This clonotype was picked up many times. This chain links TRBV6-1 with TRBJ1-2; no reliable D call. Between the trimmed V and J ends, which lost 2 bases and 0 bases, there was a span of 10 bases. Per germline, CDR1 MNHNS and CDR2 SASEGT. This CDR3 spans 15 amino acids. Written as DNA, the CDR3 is TGTGCCAGCAGTGAAAATACGATTACTAACTATGGCTACACCTTC. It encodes CASSENTITNYGYTF.

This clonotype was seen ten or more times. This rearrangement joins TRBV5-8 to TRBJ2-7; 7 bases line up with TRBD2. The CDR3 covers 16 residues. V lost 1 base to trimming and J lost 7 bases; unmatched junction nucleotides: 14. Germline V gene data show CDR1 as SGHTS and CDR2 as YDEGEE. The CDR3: CASSLPPGSGKEEQYF. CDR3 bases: TGTGCCAGCAGCTTGCCCCCGGGGAGCGGGAAAGAAGAGCAGTACTTC.

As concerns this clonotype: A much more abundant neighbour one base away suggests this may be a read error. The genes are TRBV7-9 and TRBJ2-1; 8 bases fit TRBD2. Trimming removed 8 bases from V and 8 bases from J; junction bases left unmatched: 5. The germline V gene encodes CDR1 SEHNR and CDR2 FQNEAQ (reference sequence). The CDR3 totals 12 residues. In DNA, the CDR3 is TGTGCCAGCGCCGGGGGGGGTTATGAGCAGTTCTTC. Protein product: CASAGGGYEQFF. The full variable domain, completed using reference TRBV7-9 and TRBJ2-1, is DTGVSQNPRHKITKRGQNVTFRCDPISEHNRLYWYRQTLGQGPEFLTYFQNEAQLEKSRLLSDRFSAERPKGSFSTLEIQRTEQGDSAMYLCASAGGGYEQFFGPGTRLTVL.

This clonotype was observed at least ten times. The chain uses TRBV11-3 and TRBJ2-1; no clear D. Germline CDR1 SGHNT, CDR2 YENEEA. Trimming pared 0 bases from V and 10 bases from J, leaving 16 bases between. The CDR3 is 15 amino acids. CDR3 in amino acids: CASSLDSEETREQFF. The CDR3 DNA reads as TGTGCCAGCAGCTTAGACTCCGAGGAAACGCGGGAGCAGTTCTTC.

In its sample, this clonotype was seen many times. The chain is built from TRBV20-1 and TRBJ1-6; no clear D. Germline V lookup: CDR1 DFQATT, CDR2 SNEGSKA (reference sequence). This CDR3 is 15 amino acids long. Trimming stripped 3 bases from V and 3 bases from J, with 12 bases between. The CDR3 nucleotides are TGCAGTGCTAGGCCCCGGGCCCTCTATAATTCACCCCTCCACTTT. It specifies CSARPRALYNSPLHF.

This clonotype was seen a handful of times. The CDR3 spells CASSLQGGNIQYF. CDR3 nucleotide sequence: TGTGCCAGCAGTTTGCAGGGGGGGAACATTCAGTACTTC. J is TRBJ2-4 and V is TRBV27; D tentatively reads TRBD1 or TRBD2 (7 bases each). Trimming took 3 bases from V and 7 from J, leaving 10 bases between them. The germline gives CDR1 MNHEY, CDR2 SMNVEV (reference sequence). There are 13 residues in the CDR3.

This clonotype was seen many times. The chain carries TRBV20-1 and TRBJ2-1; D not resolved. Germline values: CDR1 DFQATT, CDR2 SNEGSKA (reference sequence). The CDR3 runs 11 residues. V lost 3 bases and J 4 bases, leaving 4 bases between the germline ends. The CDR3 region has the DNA TGCAGTGCTAGGATTTACAATGAGCAGTTCTTC. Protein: CSARIYNEQFF.

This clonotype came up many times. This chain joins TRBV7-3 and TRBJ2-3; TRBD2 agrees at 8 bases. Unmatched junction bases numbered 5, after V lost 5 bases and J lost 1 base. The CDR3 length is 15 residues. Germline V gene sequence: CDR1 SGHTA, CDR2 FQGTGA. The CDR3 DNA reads TGTGCCAGCAGCGACCCTAGCGGGCGCACAGATACGCAGTATTTT. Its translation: CASSDPSGRTDTQYF.